Below, 18 T cell receptor beta chains from the same sample are listed, as sequenced in a study of regulatory T cells in long-lasting Graves disease. The time point here: newly diagnosed GD, antithyroid drugs for less than 3 months. Generation of the TCR library employed RNA extracted from PBMCs. Relying on iRepertoire HTBI primers and Arm-PCR of CDR3 regions, the team built TCR beta libraries. MiXCR, applied by TCRdb to the multiplex PCR reads, yields one record per CDR3 protein. Counted here are some 370,000 distinct CDR3 sequences, about an eighth occurring once; the ten biggest clones make up approximately 17%. The data also belong to a second study, concerning T cells in Graves' hyperthyroidism and ophthalmopathy.

The input for sequencing was peripheral blood mononuclear cells (PBMCs), taken at new diagnosis, from a patient treated with antithyroid drugs. Receptors originate from a woman in her late teens or twenties with Graves disease.

This clonotype was detected many times. The chain is built from TRBV2 and TRBJ2-3, with D possibly TRBD1 on 5 matching bases. CDR1 SNHLY and CDR2 FYNNEI come from the germline V gene. The V gene lost 3 bases and the J gene lost 7 bases, with 20 bases spanning the gap. The CDR3 covers 16 residues. The CDR3 region has the DNA TGTGCCAGCAGTGACCCGACAGCCAAACCTTTTAATACGCAGTATTTT. Protein sequence: CASSDPTAKPFNTQYF.

This clonotype has a count of ten or more. The chain recombines TRBV5-1 with TRBJ2-1; 9 positions agree with TRBD1. Trimming took 0 bases from V and 8 from J; bases not matched to a gene: 9. Germline V gives CDR1 SGHRS, CDR2 YFSETQ. This CDR3 contains 16 residues. The CDR3 DNA reads TGCGCCAGCAGCTTGGTCAGGACAGGGGATTTCGATGAGCAGTTCTTC. The encoded protein is CASSLVRTGDFDEQFF. Based on the CDR3 plus reference TRBV5-1 and TRBJ2-1, the full variable domain is KAGVTQTPRYLIKTRGQQVTLSCSPISGHRSVSWYQQTPGQGLQFLFEYFSETQRNKGNFPGRFSGRQFSNSRSEMNVSTLELGDSALYLCASSLVRTGDFDEQFFGPGTRLTVL.

At least ten counts were recorded for this clonotype. This chain links TRBV15 with TRBJ1-1, with a possible D match to TRBD1 (6 bases). Trimming stripped 1 base from V and 6 bases from J, with 12 bases between. The CDR3 sequence is 14 residues long. Germline lookup yields CDR1 LNHNV and CDR2 YYDKDF (reference sequence). CDR3 bases: TGTGCCACCAGCAGAGGAGGGGGGGGGCCTGAAGCTTTCTTT. Protein: CATSRGGGGPEAFF.

This clonotype occurred many times. The V and J genes are TRBV7-9 and TRBJ1-1, with no clear D. Germline CDR1 reads SEHNR; CDR2 reads FQNEAQ (reference sequence). V lost 3 bases, J lost 6 bases, and 11 bases lay in between. The CDR3 runs 13 residues. CDR3 protein: CASSFKGYAEAFF. The CDR3 DNA follows: TGTGCCAGCAGCTTTAAGGGTTACGCTGAAGCTTTCTTT.

As concerns this clonotype: A read error is possible here, since a much larger clone lies one base away. The chain carries TRBV10-3 and TRBJ1-1; 7 bases are shared with TRBD1. J gave up 8 bases and V 4 bases, and 7 bases lay outside the gene matches. The CDR3 has 13 residues. Germline CDR1 is ENHRY and CDR2 is SYGVKD. CDR3 sequence (DNA): TGTGCCATCAGTGGATTAGGGGGCAGAGAAGCTTTCTTT. Protein: CAISGLGGREAFF.

The table lists this clonotype with many counts. The chain carries TRBV12-3 or TRBV12-4 and TRBJ2-1, with 13 bases aligning to TRBD2. CDR3 length: 17 residues. Trimming took 4 bases from V and 3 from J; bases not matched to a gene: 6. Here the CDR3 reads CASSWGLAGPRYNEQFF. CDR3 DNA sequence: TGTGCCAGCAGTTGGGGACTAGCGGGACCACGCTACAATGAGCAGTTCTTC.

Only a few counts were recorded for this clonotype. This chain links TRBV5-4 with TRBJ2-3; D gene unclear. The CDR3 spans 11 residues. CDR1 SGHNT and CDR2 YYREEE come from the germline V gene (reference sequence). The ends were cut back, 7 bases at V and 5 bases at J, with 8 bases in the middle. The CDR3 is CASGVEDTQYF. CDR3 nucleotides: TGTGCCAGCGGGGTTGAAGATACGCAGTATTTT.

This clonotype was observed many times. At one end the junction does not follow the germline gene, possibly because of a read error. The CDR3 loop reads CASSPTSGGRNEQFF. CDR3 nucleotides: TGTGCCAGCAGCCCCACTAGCGGGGGCCGAAATGAGCAGTTCTTC. This chain links TRBV5-1 with TRBJ2-1; 11 bases are shared with TRBD2. The CDR3 loop spans 15 amino acids. Germline CDR1 reads SGHRS; CDR2 reads YFSETQ.

This clonotype was observed a handful of times. The chain carries TRBV5-1 and TRBJ1-4, with TRBD1 identical over 7 bases. Looked up from germline, CDR1 is SGHRS and CDR2 is YFSETQ. The CDR3 is made up of 14 amino acids. V shed 4 bases and J 7 bases; nucleotides not matched to a gene: 7. The CDR3 region is CASSEGARGEKLFF. CDR3 DNA: TGCGCCAGCAGCGAGGGGGCAAGGGGTGAAAAACTGTTTTTT.

As for this clonotype: At one boundary the junction diverges from the germline segment, which might be a read error. The chain joins TRBV6-2 or TRBV6-3 to TRBJ1-1; D gene uncertain. The CDR3 consists of 15 residues. The germline CDR1 and CDR2 sequences are MNHEY and SVGEGT. The CDR3 here is CPSSERSQGSVTAFF. The CDR3 bases are TGTCCCAGCAGTGAAAGGAGCCAAGGATCCGTCACGGCTTTCTTT.

The V gene is TRBV12-3 or TRBV12-4, the J gene TRBJ2-7, with 13 bases aligning to TRBD2. J lost 2 bases, V lost 3 bases, and 13 bases had no gene match. The CDR3 is 19 residues long. The CDR3 region has the DNA TGTGCCAGCAGTTTTGCCCTTTGGACTAGCGGGAGATTAACCTACGAGCAGTACTTC. It codes for CASSFALWTSGRLTYEQYF.

There are a few counts of this clonotype. V and J are TRBV6-5 and TRBJ2-1; 15 nucleotides match TRBD2. There are 19 residues in the CDR3. The V gene's germline CDR1 is MNHEY and CDR2 SVGAGI. V lost 6 bases to trimming and J lost 4 bases; unmatched junction nucleotides: 13. The CDR3 here is CASRYGLAGGTTNYNEQFF. The CDR3 DNA reads as TGTGCCAGCAGATACGGACTAGCGGGGGGGACGACGAATTACAATGAGCAGTTCTTC.

The chain joins TRBV5-1 to TRBJ1-1; D is unresolved. From germline, CDR1 is SGHRS and CDR2 YFSETQ. Trimming removed 3 bases at V and 6 bases at J, with 18 bases between. This CDR3 is 15 amino acids long. CDR3 nucleotide sequence: TGCGCCAGCAGCTGGAGGTGGCAGTCTTCAGCTGAAGCTTTCTTT. Translation gives CASSWRWQSSAEAFF.

As for this clonotype: This likely stems from a read error, as it lies one base from a far larger clone. The chain has TRBV12-3 or TRBV12-4 and TRBJ2-7; 10 bases match TRBD2. The length of the CDR3 is 16 residues. Trimming at V came to 6 bases and at J to 10 bases, leaving 18 bases not matched to a gene. The CDR3 coding sequence is TGTGCCAGCAGCCGTACTAGCGGGGCGTACCAAGAGACCCAGTACGTC. Residues: CASSRTSGAYQETQYV.

DNA of the CDR3: TGCAGTGCTAGCCTTCTAGCGGGCCTAAGCACAGATACGCAGTATTTT. This translates into CSASLLAGLSTDTQYF. This chain links TRBV20-1 with TRBJ2-3; 8 bases match TRBD2. Germline V gene lookup returns CDR1 DFQATT and CDR2 SNEGSKA (reference sequence). After removal of 3 bases from V and 0 bases from J, the junction contained 8 bases not matched to a gene. CDR3 length: 16 residues.

The chain uses TRBV20-1 and TRBJ2-7, with D possibly matching TRBD1 (6 bases). In germline, CDR1 is DFQATT, CDR2 SNEGSKA (reference sequence). V was shortened by 0 bases and J by 0 bases, with 12 bases between the two germline ends. CDR3 length equals 15 residues. The CDR3 reads CSARDRGPSSYEQYF. DNA of the CDR3: TGCAGTGCTAGAGACAGGGGCCCAAGCTCCTACGAGCAGTACTTC.

Worth noting for this clonotype: With a much larger clone just one base away, this may be a read error. This chain joins TRBV2 and TRBJ1-2; no definite D call. CDR1 and CDR2 (germline): SNHLY, FYNNEI. CDR3 size: 11 residues. The CDR3 nucleotides are TGTGCCGGCAGTGAAGTCTATGGCTACACCTTC. Protein: CAGSEVYGYTF.

This chain uses TRBV9 with TRBJ2-3, with D possibly TRBD2 on 6 matching bases. CDR3 length equals 15 residues. The ends were cut back, 0 bases at V and 2 bases at J, with 10 bases in the middle. CDR1 SGDLS and CDR2 YYNGEE come from the germline V gene. CDR3 loop: CASSVAGALTDTQYF. The CDR3 coding sequence is TGTGCCAGCAGCGTAGCGGGAGCCCTCACAGATACGCAGTATTTT.